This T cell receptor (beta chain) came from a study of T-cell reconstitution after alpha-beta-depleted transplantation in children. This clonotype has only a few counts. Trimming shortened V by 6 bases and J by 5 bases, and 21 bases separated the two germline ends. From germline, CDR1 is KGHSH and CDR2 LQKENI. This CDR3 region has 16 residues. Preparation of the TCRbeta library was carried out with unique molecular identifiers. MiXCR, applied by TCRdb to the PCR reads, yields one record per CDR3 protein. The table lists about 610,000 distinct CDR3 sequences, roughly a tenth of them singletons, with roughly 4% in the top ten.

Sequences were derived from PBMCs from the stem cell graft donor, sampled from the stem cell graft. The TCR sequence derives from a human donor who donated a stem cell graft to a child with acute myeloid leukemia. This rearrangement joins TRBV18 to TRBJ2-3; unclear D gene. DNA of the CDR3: TGTGCCAGCTCGTCACCACTGACCAGCGCCGAAGATACGCAGTATTTT. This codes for CASSSPLTSAEDTQYF.